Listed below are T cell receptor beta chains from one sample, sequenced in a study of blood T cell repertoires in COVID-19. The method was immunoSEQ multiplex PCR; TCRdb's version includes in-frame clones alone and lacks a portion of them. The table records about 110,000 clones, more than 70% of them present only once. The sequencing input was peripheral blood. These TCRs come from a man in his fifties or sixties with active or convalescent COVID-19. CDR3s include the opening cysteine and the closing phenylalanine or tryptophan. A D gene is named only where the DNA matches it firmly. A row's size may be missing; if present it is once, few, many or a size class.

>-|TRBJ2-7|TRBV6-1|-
TGTGCCAGCAGTGAATACAGTTTGCAGTACTTC
CASSEYSLQYF
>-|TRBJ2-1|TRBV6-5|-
TGTGCCAGCAGCGGTTCGGATGAGCAGTTCTTC
CASSGSDEQFF
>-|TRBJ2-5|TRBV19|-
TGTGCCAGTAGTTCCAGTGATAAAGAGACCCAGTACTTC
CASSSSDKETQYF
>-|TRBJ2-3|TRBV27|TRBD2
TGTGCCAGCAGTTTGACGCTAGCGGGAGCTTTCTATACGCAGTATTTT
CASSLTLAGAFYTQYF
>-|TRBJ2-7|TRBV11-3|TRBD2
TGTGCCAGCAGCCCAACGACTAGCGGGAGTGAAAACGAGCAGTACTTC
CASSPTTSGSENEQYF
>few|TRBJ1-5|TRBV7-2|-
TGTGCCAGCAGCTCGGAAGGGGTTACGGCTCAGCCCCAGCATTTT
CASSSEGVTAQPQHF
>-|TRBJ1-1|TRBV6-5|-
TGTGCCAGCAGTAACCCCGGGAACACTGAAGCTTTCTTT
CASSNPGNTEAFF
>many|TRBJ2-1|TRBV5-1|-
TGCGCCAGCAGCACACGACTCGAGTTTATCTCCTACAATGAGCAGTTCTTC
CASSTRLEFISYNEQFF
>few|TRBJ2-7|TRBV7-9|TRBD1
TGTGCCAGCAGCAAAACGACAGGGGGCACGCAGTACTTC
CASSKTTGGTQYF
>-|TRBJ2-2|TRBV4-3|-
TGCGCCAGCAGCCAAGATCGGTCAGGGTGGCACGGGGAGCTGTTTTTT
CASSQDRSGWHGELFF
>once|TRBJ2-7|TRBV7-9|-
TGTGCCAGCAGCTTAACAGGGTACGAGCAGTACTTC
CASSLTGYEQYF